These T cell receptor beta chains were read from a single sample in a study of cytomegalovirus exposure and HLA in healthy donors. Data came from immunoSEQ multiplex PCR; TCRdb stores just in-frame clones and leaves some out. The table shows 150,000 to 200,000 clones, with around four fifths occurring only once. Material: PBMCs. These receptors were collected from a man between 18 and 29 years old in good health and CMV-seropositive. Each CDR3 is given with its conserved first and last residue. The D gene is left open where the match is weak.

>TRBJ2-7|TRBV19|-
TGTGCCAGTAGAGCCGGACCGACTACTACGGGCGAGCAGTACTTC
CASRAGPTTTGEQYF
>TRBJ2-7|TRBV5-1|TRBD1
TGCGCCAGCAGCTTGACCCCCGGGACAGGTCAATCCTACGAGCAGTACTTC
CASSLTPGTGQSYEQYF
>TRBJ2-5|TRBV6-5|-
TGTGCCAGCAGTTACTCAGCCCGTAGAAGCGAGACCCAGTACTTC
CASSYSARRSETQYF
>TRBJ1-1|TRBV4-3|-
TGCGCCAGCAGCCCTAACGCAGGGTGGGCCACTGAAGCTTTCTTT
CASSPNAGWATEAFF
>TRBJ1-2|TRBV12-5|-
TGTGCTAGTGGTTTTGACCCGCGGGGCCCCGGTGGCTACACCTTC
CASGFDPRGPGGYTF
>TRBJ2-1|TRBV11-2|TRBD1
TGTGCCAGCAGACCCACAGGGGAACAGCAGTTCTTC
CASRPTGEQQFF
>TRBJ2-7|TRBV5-8|-
TGTGCCAGCAGCGTGTCTGGGGCAACCTACGAGCAGTACTTC
CASSVSGATYEQYF
>TRBJ1-2|TRBV9|-
TGTGCCAGCAGCGTTACGGGCTATGGCTACACCTTC
CASSVTGYGYTF
>TRBJ2-2|TRBV10-1|-
TGCGCCAGCAGCTCACAGGGATCCGGGGAGCTGTTTTTT
CASSSQGSGELFF
>TRBJ1-3|TRBV5-1|-
TGCGCCAGCAGCTTGGACAGGACTGGAAACACCATATATTTT
CASSLDRTGNTIYF
>TRBJ1-1|TRBV19|-
TGTGCCAGTAGTTTACAGGAGAACACTGAAGCTTTCTTT
CASSLQENTEAFF
>TRBJ1-1|TRBV6-6|-
TGTGCCAGCAGTTACAGGAGGCAGGAGTCACCTGAAGCTTTCTTT
CASSYRRQESPEAFF
>TRBJ1-2|TRBV5-4|-
TGTGCCAGCAGCTTGGCCGACGGACTATATGGCTACACCTTC
CASSLADGLYGYTF